This is a list of T cell receptor beta chains from one sample in a study of patients and donors after allogeneic stem cell transplantation. TCRdb independently ran MiXCR on the RT-PCR reads; one entry per CDR3 protein. In the table there are tens of thousands of distinct CDR3 sequences, 6.5% to 7% of which are singletons. Sequences were obtained from blood, either unsorted or a sorted T cell fraction (not recorded which). All receptors derive from a human donor who was either an allogeneic HSCT recipient or a stem cell or donor lymphocyte infusion donor (not recorded which). It is not recorded whose cells these are; they may come from a transplant donor. The CDR3 runs from the conserved cysteine through the conserved F or W. D genes are given only for firm matches. A row's size may be missing; if present it is once, few, many or a size class.

TRBV5-5,many,TRBJ1-5,TRBD1,CASSPGGGSNQPQHF,TGTGCCAGCAGCCCAGGGGGGGGTAGCAATCAGCCCCAGCATTTT
TRBV25-1,few,TRBJ2-3,-,CASSELRTDTQYF,TGTGCCAGCAGTGAATTGCGCACAGATACGCAGTATTTT
TRBV12-3/TRBV12-4,many,TRBJ2-1,TRBD1,CASSALQGALYNEQFF,TGTGCCAGCAGCGCACTACAGGGGGCCTTATACAATGAGCAGTTCTTC
TRBV27,few,TRBJ2-7,-,CASRVAGHTYEQYF,TGTGCCAGCAGGGTTGCGGGACATACCTACGAGCAGTACTTC
TRBV5-4,few,TRBJ2-1,TRBD1,CASSPGTAVYNEQFF,TGTGCCAGCAGCCCCGGGACAGCCGTTTACAATGAGCAGTTCTTC
TRBV7-8,many,TRBJ1-5,-,CASSFAGSHQPQHF,TGTGCCAGCAGCTTCGCGGGATCCCATCAGCCCCAGCATTTT
TRBV28,many,TRBJ2-3,TRBD2,CASSLLAGGTDTQYF,TGTGCCAGCAGTTTGCTAGCGGGGGGAACAGATACGCAGTATTTT
TRBV7-8,few,TRBJ2-2,-,CASSFGQYTGELFF,TGTGCCAGCAGCTTTGGGCAGTACACCGGGGAGCTGTTTTTT
TRBV29-1,-,TRBJ2-1,TRBD2,CSVARTSAYNEQFF,TGCAGCGTTGCAAGGACTAGCGCCTACAATGAGCAGTTCTTC
TRBV5-1,many,TRBJ2-1,-,CASSLGVDEQFF,TGCGCCAGCAGCTTGGGCGTCGATGAGCAGTTCTTC
TRBV19,many,TRBJ1-1,-,CASSLGQFTEAFF,TGTGCCAGTAGCCTGGGGCAATTCACTGAAGCTTTCTTT
TRBV2,many,TRBJ2-5,TRBD2,CASVGIAGVIETQYF,TGTGCCAGCGTGGGAATAGCGGGAGTTATAGAGACCCAGTACTTC
TRBV4-2,many,TRBJ2-7,TRBD1,CASSQDSVSGTGVYEQYF,TGTGCCAGCAGCCAAGACTCAGTATCCGGGACAGGGGTCTACGAGCAGTACTTC
TRBV5-1,many,TRBJ1-6,-,CASSQIQGHNSPLHF,TGCGCCAGCAGCCAGATACAGGGCCATAATTCACCCCTCCACTTT
TRBV5-5,many,TRBJ1-1,-,CASIDKRPEAFF,TGTGCCAGCATCGACAAACGGCCTGAAGCTTTCTTT
TRBV12-3/TRBV12-4,many,TRBJ2-3,TRBD2,CASTTGTSVTDTQYF,TGTGCCAGCACCACCGGGACTAGCGTCACAGATACGCAGTATTTT
TRBV7-9,medium-sized,TRBJ1-5,TRBD1,CASSIGTGTPNQPQHF,TGTGCCAGCAGCATCGGGACAGGGACCCCCAATCAGCCCCAGCATTTT
TRBV27,few,TRBJ2-7,TRBD2,CASSTSGRPSYEQYF,TGTGCCAGCAGTACAAGCGGGAGGCCCTCCTACGAGCAGTACTTC
TRBV4-3,many,TRBJ2-7,TRBD1,CASSQDTGATYYEQYF,TGCGCCAGCAGCCAAGACACAGGGGCGACGTATTACGAGCAGTACTTC
TRBV3-1,once,TRBJ2-7,TRBD2,CTSSQDGSGRFREQYF,TGTACCAGCAGCCAAGATGGTAGCGGGAGGTTTCGGGAGCAGTACTTC
TRBV20-1,many,TRBJ2-1,TRBD2,CSARDRTSGKFF,TGCAGTGCTAGAGACCGGACTAGCGGAAAGTTCTTC
TRBV5-5,few,TRBJ2-1,TRBD2,CASSLVLAGEGEQFF,TGTGCCAGCAGCTTGGTTTTAGCGGGAGAGGGTGAGCAGTTCTTC
TRBV4-2,few,TRBJ2-3,-,CASSRTQLDRTDTQYF,TGTGCCAGCAGCCGGACCCAACTAGATAGGACAGATACGCAGTATTTT
TRBV6-5,-,TRBJ2-1,-,CASSYSWGEAYNEQFF,TGTGCCAGCAGTTACTCGTGGGGGGAGGCCTACAATGAGCAGTTCTTC
TRBV4-3,many,TRBJ1-3,-,CASSQDPAVGNTIYF,TGCGCCAGCAGCCAAGATCCGGCCGTTGGAAACACCATATATTTT
TRBV7-9,-,TRBJ2-1,-,CASSFRERANEQFF,TGTGCCAGCAGCTTTCGGGAGAGGGCTAATGAGCAGTTCTTC
TRBV6-2/TRBV6-3,-,TRBJ2-1,TRBD2,CASSRASSGRHNEQFF,TGTGCCAGCAGTCGGGCGTCTAGCGGGAGACACAATGAGCAGTTCTTC
TRBV19,few,TRBJ2-3,-,CASGPWGTDTQYF,TGTGCCAGTGGCCCTTGGGGCACAGATACGCAGTATTTT
TRBV6-1,many,TRBJ1-5,-,CASSEARRVGQPQHF,TGTGCCAGCAGTGAAGCGAGGAGGGTCGGCCAGCCCCAGCATTTT
TRBV29-1,-,TRBJ2-7,-,CSVERSGQGDEQYF,TGCAGCGTTGAACGGAGTGGGCAGGGCGACGAGCAGTACTTC
TRBV6-5,few,TRBJ2-7,-,CASSYIQGYEQYF,TGTGCCAGCAGTTACATTCAGGGATACGAGCAGTACTTC
TRBV5-1,-,TRBJ2-6,-,CASSLGQNSGANVLTF,TGCGCCAGCAGCTTGGGACAGAACTCTGGGGCCAACGTCCTGACTTTC
TRBV27,many,TRBJ1-1,-,CASSQGRWNTEAFF,TGTGCCAGCAGTCAGGGACGGTGGAACACTGAAGCTTTCTTT
TRBV9,-,TRBJ2-7,TRBD1,CASSERQGAPYEQYF,TGTGCCAGCAGCGAGCGGCAGGGGGCCCCCTACGAGCAGTACTTC
TRBV28,many,TRBJ1-1,-,CASTTGTEAFF,TGTGCCAGCACCACCGGGACGGAAGCTTTCTTT
TRBV29-1,-,TRBJ2-5,-,CSVGGGTRGETQYF,TGCAGCGTTGGAGGCGGGACCCGGGGGGAGACCCAGTACTTC
TRBV11-2,few,TRBJ2-1,TRBD2,CASSLYVAGYYNEQFF,TGTGCCAGCAGCTTATATGTAGCGGGGTATTACAATGAGCAGTTCTTC
TRBV6-6,-,TRBJ1-1,-,CASSYWRGSTEAFF,TGTGCCAGCAGTTACTGGAGGGGGAGCACTGAAGCTTTCTTT
TRBV11-3,few,TRBJ2-3,TRBD2,CASSFLPDGTAVAGVPDTQYF,TGTGCCAGCAGCTTCTTGCCGGACGGGACAGCGGTAGCGGGAGTCCCAGATACGCAGTATTTT
TRBV24-1,many,TRBJ2-3,-,CATSDFDKTQYF,TGTGCCACCAGTGATTTTGACAAGACGCAGTATTTT
TRBV7-8,-,TRBJ2-5,-,CASSPEGDLTIPSQETQYF,TGTGCCAGCAGCCCCGAGGGGGATCTTACTATTCCCTCACAAGAGACCCAGTACTTC
TRBV12-3/TRBV12-4,many,TRBJ2-7,TRBD1,CASSIPGTGAPHEQYF,TGTGCCAGCAGTATACCCGGGACAGGGGCCCCTCACGAGCAGTACTTC
TRBV18,many,TRBJ1-1,-,CASSPPMNTEAFF,TGTGCCAGCTCACCACCGATGAACACTGAAGCTTTCTTT
TRBV5-1,many,TRBJ2-5,TRBD2,CASSLIPTSAETQYF,TGCGCCAGCAGCTTGATTCCCACTAGCGCGGAGACCCAGTACTTC
TRBV28,many,TRBJ1-3,-,CASSPTGLAGGNTIYF,TGTGCCAGCAGCCCGACTGGACTTGCCGGGGGAAACACCATATATTTT
TRBV14,few,TRBJ2-1,-,CASSQDFGPFNEQFF,TGTGCCAGCAGCCAAGATTTCGGACCGTTCAATGAGCAGTTCTTC
TRBV5-4,many,TRBJ2-5,-,CASSKRQWRETQYF,TGTGCCAGCAGCAAGAGACAGTGGCGGGAGACCCAGTACTTC
TRBV20-1,many,TRBJ1-2,-,CSARDPRGLGYTF,TGCAGTGCTAGAGATCCCAGGGGTTTGGGCTACACCTTC
TRBV5-1,many,TRBJ1-1,-,CASNRGNVGNTEAFF,TGCGCCAGCAATCGGGGGAACGTCGGGAACACTGAAGCTTTCTTT
TRBV5-1,many,TRBJ1-1,TRBD1,CASSPTRGAEAFF,TGCGCCAGCAGCCCAACCAGGGGGGCTGAAGCTTTCTTT